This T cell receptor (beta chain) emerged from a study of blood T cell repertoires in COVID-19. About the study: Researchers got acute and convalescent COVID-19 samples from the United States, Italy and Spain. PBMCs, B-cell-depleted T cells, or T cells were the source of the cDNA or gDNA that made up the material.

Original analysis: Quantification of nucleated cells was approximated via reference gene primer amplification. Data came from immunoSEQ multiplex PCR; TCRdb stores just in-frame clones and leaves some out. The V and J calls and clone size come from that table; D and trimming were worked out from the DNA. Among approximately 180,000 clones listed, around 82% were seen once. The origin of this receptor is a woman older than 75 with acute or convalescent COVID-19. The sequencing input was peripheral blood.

This CDR3 reads CASSQGAGGFYEQYF. The CDR3 DNA sequence: TGCGCCAGCAGCCAAGGAGCAGGGGGTTTCTACGAGCAGTACTTC. The genes are TRBV4-1 and TRBJ2-7; 7 bases are a match to TRBD1. J was trimmed by 3 bases and V by 1 base; bases with no gene match: 6. In germline, CDR1 is MGHRA, CDR2 YSYEKL. The CDR3 extends over 15 amino acids.